Each of the 27 T cell receptor beta chains below was sequenced from the same sample in a study of lymphopenia after photon versus proton radiotherapy. Clones were read by immunoSEQ multiplex PCR, and TCRdb kept only the in-frame ones, dropping some. Counted here are about 14,000 clones, approximately 83% occurring once; the ten biggest clones make up roughly a quarter. The material sequenced was peripheral blood, taken from a patient treated with photon-based radiotherapy. These TCRs come from a man aged 45-65 years with gastric cancer.

V and J are TRBV7-9 and TRBJ2-1; the match to TRBD1 covers 7 bases. The germline gives CDR1 SEHNR, CDR2 FQNEAQ (reference sequence). The CDR3 is 14 residues long. The ends lost 7 bases at V and 6 bases at J; junction bases unmatched: 9. In DNA form, the CDR3 reads TGTGCCAGCAATCGAGACAGGGACCCCAATGAGCAGTTCTTC. The encoded protein is CASNRDRDPNEQFF.

The chain employs TRBV18 and TRBJ1-4; D is ambiguous. The CDR3 runs to 14 residues. Deletions cut 3 bases from V and 4 bases from J, with 9 bases between. CDR1 KGHSH and CDR2 LQKENI come from the germline V gene. CDR3 DNA sequence: TGTGCCAGCTCACCTTCGGTTGGTAATGAAAAACTGTTTTTT. Translation gives CASSPSVGNEKLFF.

The chain couples TRBV11-2 to TRBJ2-2; possible D gene TRBD2, 5 bases. The CDR3 is made up of 14 amino acids. Trimming cost V 3 bases and J 5 bases, with 10 bases left between them. The germline gives CDR1 SGHAT, CDR2 FQNNGV. CDR3 coding DNA: TGTGCCAGCAGCTTTCGGGCGGGTACCGGGGAGCTGTTTTTT. This gives the protein CASSFRAGTGELFF. The variable domain in full, with the rest retrieved from reference TRBV11-2 and TRBJ2-2, is EAGVAQSPRYKIIEKRQSVAFWCNPISGHATLYWYQQILGQGPKLLIQFQNNGVVDDSQLPKDRFSAERLKGVDSTLKIQPAKLEDSAVYLCASSFRAGTGELFFGEGSRLTVL.

The chain combines TRBV7-3 with TRBJ2-5; D might be TRBD2 (7 bases). The CDR3 covers 14 residues. V lost 0 bases and J 9 bases, leaving 14 bases between the germline ends. CDR1 is SGHTA, CDR2 FQGTGA, per germline. CDR3 in DNA: TGTGCCAGCAGCTTAACCGGGGGGCGAGGGGCCCAGTACTTC. Its translation: CASSLTGGRGAQYF.

The chain carries TRBV9 and TRBJ1-1, with D possibly matching TRBD1 (6 bases). The germline V and J ends were trimmed by 3 bases and 5 bases, with 17 bases remaining between them. The CDR3 is 15 amino acids. Germline-derived CDR1 and CDR2 are SGDLS and YYNGEE. The CDR3 here is CASSASGAVGTEAFF. CDR3 DNA: TGTGCCAGCAGCGCCTCAGGGGCAGTTGGGACTGAAGCTTTCTTT.

The rearrangement links TRBV5-6 to TRBJ2-7; TRBD1 aligns across 7 bases. The V and J ends lost 3 bases and 3 bases, in that order; junction bases with no gene match: 15. CDR3 length equals 17 residues. Germline assignment: CDR1 SGHDT and CDR2 YYEEEE. CDR3 amino acids: CASSSPTHRGAFYEQYF. The CDR3 DNA follows: TGTGCCAGCAGCTCGCCCACGCACAGGGGAGCCTTCTACGAGCAGTACTTC.

The chain couples TRBV7-3 to TRBJ1-1; D is unclear. Germline lookup yields CDR1 SGHTA and CDR2 FQGTGA. Trimming took 3 bases from V and 3 from J, leaving 11 bases between them. This CDR3 has 14 residues. The CDR3 region is CASSLSSQDTEAFF. CDR3 nucleotide sequence: TGTGCCAGCAGCTTGTCCTCCCAGGACACTGAAGCTTTCTTT.

V and J are TRBV5-4 and TRBJ1-1, with 8 bases lining up with TRBD1. Germline CDR1 and CDR2: SGHNT and YYREEE (reference sequence). This CDR3 comprises 13 residues. V lost 4 bases and J lost 7; bases outside the gene matches: 6. CDR3 amino acids: CASSLGGTGEAFF. CDR3 DNA: TGTGCCAGCAGCCTTGGGGGGACAGGTGAAGCTTTCTTT.

The genes are TRBV4-1 and TRBJ1-2; D gene ambiguous. CDR3 length equals 13 residues. V was clipped by 0 bases and J by 7 bases, with 9 bases between them. Germline lookup yields CDR1 MGHRA and CDR2 YSYEKL. The CDR3 DNA follows: TGCGCCAGCAGCCAAGATGACCCGCCTGGCTACACCTTC. Amino acid sequence: CASSQDDPPGYTF.

The V call is TRBV27, the J call TRBJ1-4; TRBD1 agrees at 7 bases. The CDR3 runs to 15 residues. Germline CDR1 is MNHEY and CDR2 is SMNVEV (reference sequence). The V gene end was trimmed by 2 bases and the J gene end by 3 bases; junction bases not matched to a gene: 3. The CDR3 protein is CASSLTGQSNEKLFF. CDR3 bases: TGTGCCAGCAGTTTAACGGGACAGTCTAATGAAAAACTGTTTTTT.

The chain combines TRBV5-6 with TRBJ2-3; 9 positions agree with TRBD1. Germline lookup yields CDR1 SGHDT and CDR2 YYEEEE. The CDR3 is 14 amino acids. The ends lost 0 bases at V and 4 bases at J; junction bases unmatched: 0. For the CDR3, the DNA is TGTGCCAGCAGCTTGGGACAGGGGGCAGATACGCAGTATTTT. Translated: CASSLGQGADTQYF. Full variable domain (outside the CDR3, taken from reference TRBV5-6 and TRBJ2-3): DAGVTQSPTHLIKTRGQQVTLRCSPKSGHDTVSWYQQALGQGPQFIFQYYEEEERQRGNFPDRFSGHQFPNYSSELNVNALLLGDSALYLCASSLGQGADTQYFGPGTRLTVL.

The chain has TRBV2 and TRBJ2-7; D unclear. Germline CDR1 reads SNHLY; CDR2 reads FYNNEI. This CDR3 has 13 residues. The V end was cut by 6 bases, the J end by 3 bases, with 12 bases between. The CDR3 region has the DNA TGTGCCAGCAGGGATGACAAGCACTACGAGCAGTACTTC. It yields the protein CASRDDKHYEQYF. The complete variable domain, with remaining parts taken from reference TRBV2 and TRBJ2-7, reads EPEVTQTPSHQVTQMGQEVILRCVPISNHLYFYWYRQILGQKVEFLVSFYNNEISEKSEIFDDQFSVERPDGSNFTLKIRSTKLEDSAMYFCASRDDKHYEQYFGPGTRLTVT.

Here the CDR3 DNA reads TGCAGTGCGGGACTGCGGGGCGAGCAGTACTTC. Its translation is CSAGLRGEQYF. V gene TRBV20-1 combines with J gene TRBJ2-7; D possibly corresponds to TRBD2 (6 bases). Deletions cut 6 bases from V and 6 bases from J, with 12 bases between. Germline CDR1 DFQATT, CDR2 SNEGSKA (reference sequence). CDR3 length equals 11 residues.

This clone was seen a few times. The chain couples TRBV30 to TRBJ1-3, with D unresolved. The CDR3 sequence is 13 residues long. The germline V and J ends were trimmed by 0 bases and 3 bases, with 6 bases remaining between them. Germline V CDR1 and CDR2: GTSNPN, SVGIG (reference sequence). The CDR3 DNA sequence: TGTGCCTGGAGTGTAACTGGTGGAAACACCATATATTTT. Its protein product is CAWSVTGGNTIYF.

The V and J genes are TRBV7-2 and TRBJ2-5; D is possibly TRBD1 (5 bases). The tail of the sequence fits TRBJ2-7 better, so the J call may be wrong. The CDR3 is made up of 13 amino acids. Germline values: CDR1 SGHTA, CDR2 FQGNSA. The CDR3 DNA follows: TGTGCCAGCAGCTCCGACAGATACTACGAGCAGTACTTC. Translation gives CASSSDRYYEQYF.

This rearrangement joins TRBV4-3 to TRBJ1-4, with TRBD1 as a possible D gene (5 bases). The germline gives CDR1 LGHNA, CDR2 YSLEER. The CDR3 is 14 amino acids. V lost 4 bases and J 3 bases, leaving 9 bases between the germline ends. The CDR3 DNA reads as TGCGCCAGCAGCCCGACAGCGTCTAATGAAAAACTGTTTTTT. It codes for CASSPTASNEKLFF.

The rearrangement links TRBV6-1 to TRBJ2-3; 13 bases align to TRBD2. V lost 9 bases to trimming and J lost 4 bases; unmatched junction nucleotides: 1. The CDR3 has 13 residues. Germline CDR1 is MNHNS and CDR2 is SASEGT. This CDR3 is CASGTSGADTQYF. The CDR3 DNA follows: TGTGCCAGTGGGACTAGCGGGGCAGATACGCAGTATTTT.

V and J are TRBV5-4 and TRBJ2-5, with D uncertain. Germline loops: CDR1 SGHNT, CDR2 YYREEE (reference sequence). V was trimmed by 0 bases and J by 1 base, leaving 4 bases between them. This CDR3 has 13 residues. Here the CDR3 reads CASSLGRQETQYF. The CDR3 DNA follows: TGTGCCAGCAGCTTGGGACGCCAAGAGACCCAGTACTTC.

The CDR3 DNA is TGCAGTGCTAGCGACCGGGGTGAGCTGTTTTTT. Its translation is CSASDRGELFF. The chain links TRBV20-1 to TRBJ2-2; D possibly corresponds to TRBD2 (5 bases). The CDR3 sequence is 11 residues long. Germline V lookup: CDR1 DFQATT, CDR2 SNEGSKA (reference sequence). With 3 bases removed from V and 11 bases from J, the gap between germline ends came to 10 bases.

The chain uses TRBV6-6 and TRBJ2-4; D is uncertain. CDR1 is MNHNY, CDR2 SVGAGI, per germline (reference sequence). Trimming removed 7 bases from V and 3 bases from J, with 4 bases in between. This CDR3 contains 11 residues. The CDR3 spells CASTGKNIQYF. CDR3 sequence (DNA): TGTGCCAGCACAGGCAAAAACATTCAGTACTTC.

The chain couples TRBV11-2 to TRBJ2-2; D might be TRBD1 (5 bases). V lost 5 bases, J lost 1 base, and 14 bases lay in between. The germline CDR1 and CDR2 sequences are SGHAT and FQNNGV. CDR3 length: 16 residues. Written as DNA, the CDR3 is TGTGCCAGCAGCCTTATGGGGCGGCGGAACACCGGGGAGCTGTTTTTT. Translating gives CASSLMGRRNTGELFF.

The chain has TRBV19 and TRBJ1-1, with D possibly being TRBD1 (5 bases). Germline CDR1 reads LNHDA; CDR2 reads SQIVND (reference sequence). V gave up 6 bases and J gave up 1 base, with 15 bases separating them. CDR3 length: 15 residues. The CDR3 DNA reads TGTGCCAGTAGAAAACAGGATACAGGGAACACTGAAGCTTTCTTT. Protein sequence: CASRKQDTGNTEAFF.

This chain links TRBV29-1 with TRBJ1-1; 11 nucleotides line up with TRBD1. The V and J ends lost 4 bases and 6 bases, in that order; junction bases with no gene match: 1. Germline V CDR1 and CDR2: SQVTM, ANQGSEA. The CDR3 sequence is 12 residues long. The CDR3 sequence is CSVVGQGAEAFF. The CDR3 DNA reads as TGCAGCGTTGTGGGACAGGGGGCTGAAGCTTTCTTT. Looking up the rest from reference TRBV29-1 and TRBJ1-1 gives the full variable domain: SAVISQKPSRDICQRGTSLTIQCQVDSQVTMMFWYRQQPGQSLTLIATANQGSEATYESGFVIDKFPISRPNLTFSTLTVSNMSPEDSSIYLCSVVGQGAEAFFGQGTRLTVV.

The V gene is TRBV5-1, the J gene TRBJ1-1, with D unresolved. Trimming left V 0 bases short and J 1 base short, with 7 bases between. This CDR3 has 14 residues. Looked up from germline, CDR1 is SGHRS and CDR2 is YFSETQ. CDR3 sequence: CASSLDPANTEAFF. In DNA, the CDR3 is TGCGCCAGCAGCTTGGATCCGGCGAACACTGAAGCTTTCTTT.

V and J are TRBV19 and TRBJ1-1, with D uncertain. Between the trimmed V and J ends, which lost 5 bases and 5 bases, there was a span of 12 bases. Germline loops: CDR1 LNHDA, CDR2 SQIVND (reference sequence). The CDR3 has 13 amino acids. The CDR3 nucleotides read TGTGCCAGTAGTCGGACCGTACAGACTGAAGCTTTCTTT. Its translation is CASSRTVQTEAFF.

The chain combines TRBV6-1 with TRBJ2-7; 11 nucleotides line up with TRBD1. The junction had 5 bases not matched to a gene; V was cut back by 4 bases and J by 3 bases. CDR3 length: 15 residues. The germline CDR1 and CDR2 sequences are MNHNS and SASEGT. DNA for the CDR3: TGTGCCAGCAGTGTAACCGGGACAGGGGGCTACGAGCAGTACGTC. It specifies CASSVTGTGGYEQYV.

In nucleotides, the CDR3 is TGTGCCAGCAGTCCAGGGCAGGGTCCTTACAATGAGCAGTTCTTC. This sequence encodes CASSPGQGPYNEQFF. V is TRBV6-5 and J is TRBJ2-1; TRBD1 is a possible D gene (5 bases). V lost 5 bases and J 4 bases, leaving 15 bases between the germline ends. The germline V gene encodes CDR1 MNHEY and CDR2 SVGAGI. This CDR3 is built from 15 residues.